The present TCR beta chain was sequenced within a study of blood T cell repertoires in COVID-19. In the study overall: The study drew acute and convalescent COVID-19 samples from the United States, Italy and Spain.

Deletions cut 3 bases from V and 3 bases from J, with 23 bases between. Germline V gene sequence: CDR1 KGHSH, CDR2 LQKENI. CDR3 size: 18 residues. This clone was counted only a few times. The table came from immunoSEQ multiplex PCR; TCRdb's copy has only in-frame clones and leaves some out. The profile covers about 280,000 clones, with roughly 87% appearing a single time and 1% taken by the ten largest. The TCR originated in a woman in her 30s who had recovered from COVID-19. The genes are TRBV18 and TRBJ1-1; D remains unclear. The sample comprised PBMCs or T cells enriched from blood (not recorded which). CDR3: CASSPITHRAGYYTEAFF. For the CDR3, the DNA is TGTGCCAGCTCACCGATTACACATCGAGCGGGTTATTACACTGAAGCTTTCTTT.